The 2 T cell receptor beta chains presented below share a single source sample, sequenced in a study of T-cell reconstitution after alpha-beta-depleted transplantation in children. Unique molecular identifiers were used to barcode this TCRbeta library. One entry per CDR3 protein, called by TCRdb with MiXCR from the PCR reads. The data hold 640,000 or so distinct CDR3 sequences, with approximately 15% observed a single time. Sample: PBMCs from the stem cell graft donor, taken from the stem cell graft. Receptors originate from a human donor who donated a stem cell graft to a child with acute myeloid leukemia.

This sequence joins TRBV6-5 and TRBJ2-7; D gene unclear. The length of the CDR3 is 17 residues. Germline lookup yields CDR1 MNHEY and CDR2 SVGAGI. Trimming left V 2 bases short and J 0 bases short, with 17 bases between. CDR3 coding DNA: TGTGCCAGCAGTTACGGAGTGGTACAGTCCAACTCCTACGAGCAGTACTTC. Residues: CASSYGVVQSNSYEQYF.

Many counts were recorded for this clonotype. The chain combines TRBV27 with TRBJ2-7, with D tentatively TRBD2 (6 bases). V gave up 7 bases and J gave up 3 bases, with 16 bases separating them. Per the germline V gene, CDR1 is MNHEY and CDR2 is SMNVEV (reference sequence). CDR3 length: 14 residues. CDR3 sequence reads: CASTPRLGGYEQYF. CDR3 DNA: TGTGCCAGCACTCCCAGACTGGGGGGCTACGAGCAGTACTTC.